The 30 T cell receptor beta chains listed next were all sequenced from one sample in a study of blood T cell repertoires in COVID-19. Assay: immunoSEQ multiplex PCR; the TCRdb copy retains only in-frame clones and omits some. The repertoire holds roughly 200,000 clones, about 80% seen once, with roughly 6.7% in the top ten. Source material: peripheral blood. The origin of the receptors is a man aged 60 to 75 with acute or convalescent COVID-19.

The chain recombines TRBV19 with TRBJ1-2; 9 positions agree with TRBD1. CDR3 length: 16 amino acids. J lost 7 bases, V lost 2 bases, and 11 bases had no gene match. Germline loops: CDR1 LNHDA, CDR2 SQIVND (reference sequence). The CDR3 loop reads CASSISGQGGWFGYTF. The CDR3 DNA reads TGTGCCAGTAGTATATCGGGACAGGGAGGCTGGTTTGGCTACACCTTC.

V and J are TRBV24-1 and TRBJ2-2; the match to TRBD1 covers 10 bases. Germline V gene sequence: CDR1 KGHDR, CDR2 SFDVKD. The V and J ends lost 6 bases and 3 bases, in that order; junction bases with no gene match: 9. This CDR3 region has 17 residues. CDR3 sequence reads: CATSQPPGQGYTGELFF. CDR3 in DNA: TGTGCCACCAGTCAACCCCCGGGACAGGGGTACACCGGGGAGCTGTTTTTT.

This sequence joins TRBV7-9 and TRBJ1-6; D unclear. This CDR3 spans 14 amino acids. Per germline, CDR1 SEHNR and CDR2 FQNEAQ (reference sequence). Trimming left V 7 bases short and J 7 bases short, with 14 bases between. The CDR3 loop is CASTPSRSNSPLHF. The CDR3 nucleotides are TGTGCCAGCACCCCGAGCAGGTCCAATTCACCCCTCCACTTT.

The CDR3 loop reads CASSYHRLAGGTGELFF. The CDR3 DNA is TGTGCCAGCAGCTACCACCGACTAGCGGGGGGCACCGGGGAGCTGTTTTTT. V and J are TRBV13 and TRBJ2-2; 13 bases are shared with TRBD2. Trimming at V came to 4 bases and at J to 4 bases, leaving 6 bases not matched to a gene. The CDR3 runs 17 residues. Germline loops: CDR1 PRHDT, CDR2 FYEKMQ (reference sequence).

This clone was observed a single time. The CDR3 reads CASRPRSGTVYPSNTGELFF. The DNA of the CDR3 is TGCGCCAGCAGACCACGGAGTGGGACAGTCTATCCTTCGAACACCGGGGAGCTGTTTTTT. The chain combines TRBV23-1 with TRBJ2-2, with 7 bases aligning to TRBD1. TRBV23-1 is an open reading frame whose function is uncertain. The length of the CDR3 is 20 residues. V was pared by 6 bases and J by 0 bases, with 19 bases of the junction left unmatched.

This chain joins TRBV10-3 and TRBJ2-1; D is possibly TRBD2 (7 bases). The germline V gene encodes CDR1 ENHRY and CDR2 SYGVKD. The V and J ends lost 4 bases and 8 bases respectively, with 15 bases between them. This CDR3 has 14 amino acids. The CDR3 DNA sequence: TGTGCCATCAGTGTGGGGGGGGGCCAGTATGAGCAGTTCTTC. Translated, it gives CAISVGGGQYEQFF.

This clone was detected only a few times. Other nucleotide sequences in the sample specify the same CDR3. The CDR3 loop reads CAWSVGQGYEQYF. In DNA form, the CDR3 reads TGTGCCTGGAGTGTAGGTCAGGGCTACGAGCAGTACTTC. The V gene is TRBV30, the J gene TRBJ2-7; D perhaps matches TRBD1 (5 bases). Trimming cost V 0 bases and J 3 bases, with 9 bases left between them. Germline V gene lookup returns CDR1 GTSNPN and CDR2 SVGIG (reference sequence). CDR3 length equals 13 residues.

The chain couples TRBV4-3 to TRBJ2-7, with a possible D match to TRBD1 (6 bases). The CDR3 covers 14 residues. Deletions cut 0 bases from V and 2 bases from J, with 8 bases between. Germline V gene data show CDR1 as LGHNA and CDR2 as YSLEER. The CDR3 sequence: CASSQEDSTYEQYF. For the CDR3, the DNA is TGCGCCAGCAGCCAAGAGGACAGTACCTACGAGCAGTACTTC.

The V and J genes are TRBV3-1 (or the pseudogene TRBV3-2) and TRBJ2-1; the match to TRBD1 covers 7 bases. The CDR3 loop spans 15 amino acids. Germline CDR1 and CDR2: LGHDT and YNNKEL (reference sequence). Trimming cost V 0 bases and J 2 bases; bases outside gene matches: 1. CDR3: CASSQETGTYNEQFF. The CDR3 nucleotides read TGTGCCAGCAGCCAAGAGACAGGGACCTACAATGAGCAGTTCTTC.

The CDR3 reads CASSLGLLGADTQYF. CDR3 nucleotides: TGTGCCAGCAGCTTAGGTCTCCTAGGGGCAGATACGCAGTATTTT. This chain joins TRBV11-3 and TRBJ2-3, with a weak D call TRBD1 (5 bases). CDR1 and CDR2 from the germline V gene are SGHNT and YENEEA. With 1 base removed from V and 4 bases from J, the gap between germline ends came to 12 bases. CDR3 length equals 15 residues.

CDR3 residues: CASTMTQGYGYTF. CDR3 DNA: TGTGCCAGTACCATGACCCAGGGTTATGGCTACACCTTC. The genes are TRBV19 and TRBJ1-2; possible D gene TRBD1, 5 bases. Germline V CDR1 and CDR2: LNHDA, SQIVND (reference sequence). This CDR3 spans 13 amino acids. V shed 7 bases and J shed 5 bases, with 14 bases lying between them.

This chain connects TRBV25-1 to TRBJ1-4; a possible D gene is TRBD1 (5 bases). CDR1 and CDR2 (germline): MGHDK, SYGVNS. CDR3 size: 18 residues. V dropped 1 base and J dropped 0 bases, with 15 bases sitting between them. CDR3 DNA sequence: TGTGCCAGCAGTGAATTCGGCAGGGTACCTGCAACTAATGAAAAACTGTTTTTT. Its protein is CASSEFGRVPATNEKLFF.

This rearrangement joins TRBV12-3 or TRBV12-4 to TRBJ2-7; TRBD1 matches 8 bases. The CDR3 consists of 13 residues. The V segment lost 7 bases and the J segment 5 bases; nucleotides outside the gene matches: 7. The CDR3 DNA follows: TGTGCCAGCACCTCAGGGGGCGGCCACGAGCAGTACTTC. Its translation: CASTSGGGHEQYF.

The chain employs TRBV6-2 or TRBV6-3 and TRBJ2-6, with D perhaps TRBD2 (5 bases). Trimming pared 2 bases from V and 1 base from J, leaving 9 bases between. CDR1 and CDR2 from the germline V gene are MNHEY and SVGEGT. The CDR3 is 16 amino acids. CDR3 sequence (DNA): TGTGCCAGCAGTTACCCACGAGGGTCTGGGGCCAACGTCCTGACTTTC. Translated: CASSYPRGSGANVLTF.

This clone showed up just once. The V and J genes are TRBV6-6 and TRBJ1-4, with D maybe TRBD1 (6 bases). The CDR3 extends over 13 amino acids. CDR1 and CDR2 (germline): MNHNY, SVGAGI (reference sequence). V was shortened by 5 bases and J by 5 bases, with 9 bases between the two germline ends. Here the CDR3 reads CASSPGVNEKLFF. CDR3 nucleotides: TGTGCCAGCAGTCCAGGGGTAAATGAAAAACTGTTTTTT.

This clone occurred once. V gene TRBV19 combines with J gene TRBJ2-1; 13 bases map to TRBD2. Germline V gene sequence: CDR1 LNHDA, CDR2 SQIVND (reference sequence). J was trimmed by 4 bases and V by 3 bases; bases with no gene match: 0. The CDR3 runs 15 residues. The CDR3: CASSMTSGGYNEQFF. CDR3 DNA sequence: TGTGCCAGTAGTATGACTAGCGGGGGGTACAATGAGCAGTTCTTC. The variable domain in full, completed from reference TRBV19 and TRBJ2-1, reads DGGITQSPKYLFRKEGQNVTLSCEQNLNHDAMYWYRQDPGQGLRLIYYSQIVNDFQKGDIAEGYSVSREKKESFPLTVTSAQKNPTAFYLCASSMTSGGYNEQFFGPGTRLTVL.

The chain uses TRBV12-5 and TRBJ2-3, with 13 bases identical to TRBD2. CDR3 size: 14 residues. V lost 6 bases to trimming and J lost 6 bases; unmatched junction nucleotides: 3. Germline V lookup: CDR1 LGHNT, CDR2 FRNRAP. CDR3 DNA: TGTGCTAGTGGCACTAGCGGGGGGGGTGATACGCAGTATTTT. It translates to CASGTSGGGDTQYF.

The chain links TRBV28 to TRBJ2-5; D perhaps matches TRBD2 (6 bases). Germline V gives CDR1 MDHEN, CDR2 SYDVKM. Trimming removed 3 bases at V and 4 bases at J, with 12 bases between. The CDR3 length is 14 residues. The chain's CDR3 is CASSLGGTVETQYF. The DNA for the CDR3 is TGTGCCAGCAGTTTGGGCGGGACTGTAGAGACCCAGTACTTC.

The chain carries TRBV29-1 and TRBJ2-2; TRBD1 agrees at 7 bases. Germline V gene sequence: CDR1 SQVTM, CDR2 ANQGSEA. J lost 0 bases, V lost 7 bases, and 8 bases had no gene match. There are 15 residues in the CDR3. The CDR3 coding sequence is TGCAGCGCCTCCTCCGGGACAGCGAACACCGGGGAGCTGTTTTTT. Amino acid sequence: CSASSGTANTGELFF.

This chain's CDR3 is CASSPPGRVVETQYF. The CDR3 DNA follows: TGTGCCAGCAGTCCCCCCGGCAGGGTGGTAGAGACCCAGTACTTC. This rearrangement joins TRBV6-5 to TRBJ2-5; possible D gene TRBD1, 5 bases. From germline, CDR1 is MNHEY and CDR2 SVGAGI. The CDR3 has 15 residues. Trimming removed 5 bases at V and 4 bases at J, with 17 bases between.

The J gene is TRBJ1-2, the V gene TRBV5-4; possible D gene TRBD1, 5 bases. V lost 0 bases to trimming and J lost 6 bases, with 15 bases between them. The CDR3 contains 15 residues. Germline loops: CDR1 SGHNT, CDR2 YYREEE (reference sequence). For the CDR3, the DNA is TGTGCCAGCAGCTTGGCGGGGGGGATGGGAAATGGCTACACCTTC. Translating gives CASSLAGGMGNGYTF. Drawing the rest from reference TRBV5-4 and TRBJ1-2, the complete variable domain is ETGVTQSPTHLIKTRGQQVTLRCSSQSGHNTVSWYQQALGQGPQFIFQYYREEENGRGNFPPRFSGLQFPNYSSELNVNALELDDSALYLCASSLAGGMGNGYTFGSGTRLTVV.

The chain has TRBV9 and TRBJ2-7; 11 positions agree with TRBD1. V lost 4 bases to trimming and J lost 3 bases; unmatched junction nucleotides: 6. The CDR3 runs 15 residues. Germline V lookup: CDR1 SGDLS, CDR2 YYNGEE. The CDR3 spells CASSLGQGAIYEQYF. The CDR3 DNA is TGTGCCAGCAGCCTCGGACAGGGGGCGATCTACGAGCAGTACTTC.

The chain recombines TRBV7-9 with TRBJ1-1; 8 positions match TRBD1. With V trimmed by 0 bases and J by 6 bases, 9 bases remained unmatched. The CDR3 runs 16 residues. The germline gives CDR1 SEHNR, CDR2 FQNEAQ (reference sequence). The CDR3 DNA sequence: TGTGCCAGCAGCTTAGCGCCAGGACAGGGCGGGGCTGAAGCTTTCTTT. This sequence encodes CASSLAPGQGGAEAFF.

J is TRBJ2-1 and V is TRBV19, with 9 bases fitting TRBD2. Germline trimming cut 4 bases from V and 8 bases from J; bases unmatched to any gene: 6. Per germline, CDR1 LNHDA and CDR2 SQIVND (reference sequence). This CDR3 comprises 14 residues. As DNA, the CDR3 is TGTGCCAGTAGTAAGCGGGGGGCCGATGATGAGCAGTTCTTC. Amino acids: CASSKRGADDEQFF.

The rearrangement links TRBV19 to TRBJ2-1; D ambiguous. Between the trimmed V and J ends, which lost 3 bases and 3 bases, there was a span of 9 bases. The V gene's germline CDR1 is LNHDA and CDR2 SQIVND (reference sequence). The CDR3 totals 14 residues. This CDR3 is CASSILRDYNEQFF. CDR3 coding DNA: TGTGCCAGTAGTATTTTGCGCGACTACAATGAGCAGTTCTTC.

A remark on this clone: Other DNA sequences of this sample code for an identical CDR3. The V and J genes are TRBV6-5 and TRBJ1-2; D uncertain. CDR1 and CDR2 from the germline V gene are MNHEY and SVGAGI. The length of the CDR3 is 13 residues. V was cut by 2 bases and J by 1 base, with 5 bases left in between. The chain's CDR3 is CASSYGGNYGYTF. CDR3 nucleotides: TGTGCCAGCAGTTACGGCGGTAACTATGGCTACACCTTC.

The V and J genes are TRBV19 and TRBJ1-5, with 7 bases lining up with TRBD1. J gave up 2 bases and V 6 bases, and 4 bases lay outside the gene matches. The CDR3 has 14 amino acids. The germline CDR1 and CDR2 sequences are LNHDA and SQIVND (reference sequence). The DNA of the CDR3 is TGTGCCAGTAGCGTTACAGGGGGCAATCAGCCCCAGCATTTT. It codes for CASSVTGGNQPQHF.

This chain links TRBV6-2 or TRBV6-3 with TRBJ2-1, with D possibly matching TRBD1 (5 bases). Germline V lookup: CDR1 MNHEY, CDR2 SVGEGT. The germline V and J ends were trimmed by 2 bases and 10 bases, with 9 bases remaining between them. The CDR3 is 12 amino acids. DNA of the CDR3: TGTGCCAGCAGTTACGGGCAGGGAGAGCAGTTCTTC. Residues: CASSYGQGEQFF.

The chain couples TRBV4-2 to TRBJ1-1; TRBD1 matches 10 bases. This CDR3 spans 15 amino acids. Germline V gene lookup returns CDR1 LGHNA and CDR2 YNFKEQ. V lost 3 bases, J lost 5 bases, and 6 bases stayed unmatched. The chain's CDR3 is CASSHRQGAGTEAFF. The CDR3 coding sequence is TGTGCCAGCAGCCATAGACAGGGGGCTGGGACTGAAGCTTTCTTT.

The rearrangement joins TRBV15 to TRBJ2-6; D gene unclear. With 3 bases removed from V and 4 bases from J, the gap between germline ends came to 7 bases. The length of the CDR3 is 14 residues. The germline V gene has CDR1 LNHNV and CDR2 YYDKDF (reference sequence). The CDR3 reads CATSSGRGANVLTF. DNA of the CDR3: TGTGCCACCAGCAGTGGCAGGGGGGCCAACGTCCTGACTTTC.